This record looks at one T cell receptor beta chain sequence and its context. As processed by the authors: Amplification from reference gene primers served as the basis for estimated nucleated cell counts. TCRdb's table, derived via immunoSEQ multiplex PCR, lists solely in-frame clones and lacks some. That table gives V, J and clone size, and the DNA gave D and trimming. This sample has some 200,000 clones, with around 90% found just once. The data were taken from a study of blood T cell repertoires in COVID-19. Turning to the study itself: Sources were T cells, B-cell-depleted T cells, or PBMCs; the material itself was cDNA or gDNA.

V was cut by 1 base and J by 0 bases, with 7 bases left in between. Per germline, CDR1 LNHDA and CDR2 SQIVND (reference sequence). The CDR3 totals 15 residues. This chain links TRBV19 with TRBJ1-5; D is unclear. Material: peripheral blood. This receptor was taken from a man aged 55 to 70 with active or convalescent COVID-19. DNA of the CDR3: TGTGCCAGTAGTATAGGGCAGGATAGCAATCAGCCCCAGCATTTT. Amino acids: CASSIGQDSNQPQHF.